The 29 T cell receptor beta chains in this list originate from one sample, sequenced in a study of Ad26.COV2.S vaccination and SARS-CoV-2 variants. TCRdb's table, derived via immunoSEQ multiplex PCR, lists solely in-frame clones and lacks some. The sample has about 180,000 clones; around 88% are singletons. The material sequenced was peripheral blood, taken after recovery from COVID-19. Every receptor here comes from a human donor who had recovered from COVID-19.

The chain is built from TRBV10-3 and TRBJ2-7, with 10 bases fitting TRBD2. CDR1 is ENHRY and CDR2 is SYGVKD in the germline V gene. This CDR3 contains 14 residues. Trimming at V came to 0 bases and at J to 6 bases, leaving 2 bases not matched to a gene. CDR3 residues: CAISESGLAVEQYF. The CDR3 nucleotides are TGTGCCATCAGTGAGTCCGGACTAGCGGTCGAGCAGTACTTC.

With regard to this clone: This sample includes further DNA sequences coding for the same CDR3. The chain uses TRBV5-6 and TRBJ1-2, with D maybe TRBD1 (6 bases). Per germline, CDR1 SGHDT and CDR2 YYEEEE. This CDR3 contains 13 residues. Trimming took 1 base from V and 5 from J, leaving 9 bases between them. CDR3 coding DNA: TGTGCCAGCAGCTTGAAAGGGGGTTATGGCTACACCTTC. It translates to CASSLKGGYGYTF.

V usage is TRBV30 and J usage is TRBJ1-6; D ambiguous. Germline lookup yields CDR1 GTSNPN and CDR2 SVGIG (reference sequence). The CDR3 has 13 residues. Trimming cost V 3 bases and J 5 bases, with 8 bases left between them. The CDR3 DNA sequence: TGTGCCTGGAGAGAGAGGGATAATTCACCCCTCCACTTT. Its protein is CAWRERDNSPLHF.

CDR3: CASGWGTTSGSTDTQYF. CDR3 in DNA: TGTGCCAGCGGGTGGGGAACCACTAGCGGGAGCACAGATACGCAGTATTTT. This sequence joins TRBV7-3 and TRBJ2-3; 9 bases are shared with TRBD2. Germline lookup yields CDR1 SGHTA and CDR2 FQGTGA. J was trimmed by 0 bases and V by 8 bases; bases with no gene match: 12. The CDR3 is 17 amino acids.

This rearrangement joins TRBV7-9 to TRBJ2-7; D possibly corresponds to TRBD1 (6 bases). Between the trimmed V and J ends, which lost 7 bases and 2 bases, there was a span of 18 bases. CDR1 and CDR2 (germline): SEHNR, FQNEAQ (reference sequence). CDR3 length: 15 amino acids. CDR3 amino acids: CASTITQGPPYEQYF. DNA of the CDR3: TGTGCCAGCACCATAACACAGGGCCCCCCCTACGAGCAGTACTTC.

For the CDR3, the DNA is TGTGCCAGCAGTTTGAACAGATATTCATATGGCTACACCTTC. It translates to CASSLNRYSYGYTF. The chain has TRBV27 and TRBJ1-2; D ambiguous. The CDR3 sequence is 14 residues long. Germline values: CDR1 MNHEY, CDR2 SMNVEV (reference sequence). V lost 3 bases, J lost 5 bases, and 13 bases lay in between.

This sequence joins TRBV6-2 or TRBV6-3 and TRBJ1-6; D possibly corresponds to TRBD1 (5 bases). V shed 6 bases and J shed 0 bases, with 18 bases lying between them. Germline CDR1 reads MNHEY; CDR2 reads SVGEGT. CDR3 length equals 18 residues. The CDR3 sequence: CASSPSSKGISYNSPLHF. CDR3 sequence (DNA): TGTGCCAGCAGCCCTTCTTCGAAGGGGATCTCCTATAATTCACCCCTCCACTTT.

In this sample, this clone turned up a few times. This chain joins TRBV2 and TRBJ1-2; 12 nucleotides align to TRBD1. V was clipped by 6 bases and J by 8 bases; unmatched bases: 7. The CDR3 spans 14 residues. The germline V gene has CDR1 SNHLY and CDR2 FYNNEI. The CDR3: CASSVGQGAEGYTF. CDR3 sequence (DNA): TGTGCCAGCAGCGTGGGACAGGGGGCGGAGGGCTACACCTTC.

The chain employs TRBV6-6 and TRBJ1-1; weak D call: TRBD1 (5 bases). The CDR3 is 11 amino acids. Germline V gene data show CDR1 as MNHNY and CDR2 as SVGAGI (reference sequence). With 5 bases removed from V and 8 bases from J, the gap between germline ends came to 9 bases. The DNA of the CDR3 is TGTGCCAGCAGTCCTAGGACAGAAGCTTTCTTT. Its protein product is CASSPRTEAFF.

The gene calls are TRBV2 and TRBJ1-5; 9 bases line up with TRBD1. Germline V CDR1 and CDR2: SNHLY, FYNNEI. The V and J ends lost 4 bases and 6 bases, in that order; junction bases with no gene match: 4. This CDR3 comprises 14 residues. The CDR3 here is CASSGDRESQPQHF. The CDR3 DNA reads as TGTGCCAGCAGTGGGGACAGGGAATCTCAGCCCCAGCATTTT. Supplemented by reference TRBV2 and TRBJ1-5, the full variable domain reads EPEVTQTPSHQVTQMGQEVILRCVPISNHLYFYWYRQILGQKVEFLVSFYNNEISEKSEIFDDQFSVERPDGSNFTLKIRSTKLEDSAMYFCASSGDRESQPQHFGDGTRLSIL.

V gene TRBV6-5 combines with J gene TRBJ1-2; 9 nucleotides match TRBD1. The germline V gene encodes CDR1 MNHEY and CDR2 SVGAGI. Germline trimming cut 6 bases from V and 5 bases from J; bases unmatched to any gene: 10. This CDR3 spans 15 amino acids. CDR3 loop: CASSYGGTGLYGYTF. CDR3 DNA: TGTGCCAGCAGCTACGGTGGGACAGGGCTTTATGGCTACACCTTC.

The chain combines TRBV13 with TRBJ2-5; 8 nucleotides agree with TRBD1. The germline CDR1 and CDR2 sequences are PRHDT and FYEKMQ (reference sequence). The V gene end was trimmed by 4 bases and the J gene end by 3 bases; junction bases not matched to a gene: 7. The CDR3 has 15 residues. CDR3 nucleotides: TGTGCCAGCAGCTACGCAGGGGGCGCGGAAGAGACCCAGTACTTC. Residues: CASSYAGGAEETQYF.

J is TRBJ1-2 and V is TRBV19; perhaps TRBD1 as D (5 bases). The CDR3 contains 13 residues. Germline-derived CDR1 and CDR2 are LNHDA and SQIVND (reference sequence). V dropped 2 bases and J dropped 2 bases, with 6 bases sitting between them. For the CDR3, the DNA is TGTGCCAGTAGTATAAGGACAAACTATGGCTACACCTTC. Encoded protein: CASSIRTNYGYTF.

The chain recombines TRBV5-1 with TRBJ2-3, with 12 positions matching TRBD2. V shed 2 bases, J shed 3 bases, and the junction held 4 bases outside the gene matches. Germline values: CDR1 SGHRS, CDR2 YFSETQ. The CDR3 length is 16 residues. CDR3 DNA: TGCGCCAGCAGCTTAACCGGGACTAGCGGGACAGATACGCAGTATTTT. Protein product: CASSLTGTSGTDTQYF.

This chain links TRBV7-2 with TRBJ2-1; TRBD2 might be the D (5 bases). Germline CDR1 and CDR2: SGHTA and FQGNSA. The CDR3 contains 16 residues. V was clipped by 4 bases and J by 7 bases, with 20 bases between them. CDR3 coding DNA: TGTGCCAGCAGCTCCGCGCCCGGCGCGGGTGGGAATGAGCAGTTCTTC. Its protein product is CASSSAPGAGGNEQFF.

This sequence joins TRBV6-1 and TRBJ2-1, with D perhaps matching TRBD1 (6 bases). The germline V and J ends were trimmed by 3 bases and 4 bases, with 13 bases remaining between them. The CDR3 extends over 15 amino acids. The V gene's germline CDR1 is MNHNS and CDR2 SASEGT. In DNA, the CDR3 is TGTGCCAGCAGTGACAGGGGCGCGGAGTACAATGAGCAGTTCTTC. Translated: CASSDRGAEYNEQFF.

This chain uses TRBV7-3 with TRBJ2-1; D is uncertain. Trimming left V 3 bases short and J 5 bases short, with 11 bases between. The CDR3 is 14 amino acids. Germline lookup yields CDR1 SGHTA and CDR2 FQGTGA. Here the CDR3 DNA reads TGTGCCAGCAGCTTTAGTTTATGGGACAATGAGCAGTTCTTC. Amino acid sequence: CASSFSLWDNEQFF.

This rearrangement joins TRBV9 to TRBJ2-7; 7 bases agree with TRBD2. The CDR3 length is 15 residues. Germline V CDR1 and CDR2: SGDLS, YYNGEE. Unmatched junction bases numbered 5, after V lost 0 bases and J lost 2 bases. The CDR3 DNA reads TGTGCCAGCAGCGTAGCTTATGGGGGGGCCTACGAGCAGTACTTC. Its protein product is CASSVAYGGAYEQYF.

This chain links TRBV3-1 (or the pseudogene TRBV3-2) with TRBJ2-7; TRBD2 is a possible D gene (5 bases). There are 12 residues in the CDR3. V was trimmed by 4 bases and J by 3 bases, leaving 7 bases between them. Per the germline V gene, CDR1 is LGHDT and CDR2 is YNNKEL (reference sequence). The CDR3 region has the DNA TGTGCCAGCAGCCCGGACTTCTACGAGCAGTACTTC. Translating gives CASSPDFYEQYF.

CDR3 in DNA: TGTGCCAGCAGTCCCGGGACTAGCGGGAGTCGGGCCTACGAGCAGTACTTC. Translated, it gives CASSPGTSGSRAYEQYF. The gene calls are TRBV4-2 and TRBJ2-7; TRBD2 aligns across 14 bases. The J segment lost 2 bases and the V segment lost 6 bases, leaving 9 bases of the junction unmatched. CDR1 and CDR2 from the germline V gene are LGHNA and YNFKEQ. The CDR3 spans 17 residues.

This clone was seen only once. This chain uses TRBV7-9 with TRBJ1-4; 9 bases agree with TRBD1. Looked up from germline, CDR1 is SEHNR and CDR2 is FQNEAQ (reference sequence). This CDR3 has 16 residues. Germline trimming cut 5 bases from V and 6 bases from J; bases unmatched to any gene: 10. For the CDR3, the DNA is TGTGCCAGCAGCACCGCCGGGACAGGGACCTATGAAAAACTGTTTTTT. Its translation: CASSTAGTGTYEKLFF.

The V and J genes are TRBV2 and TRBJ2-7; a weak D match, TRBD2 (6 bases). The CDR3 loop spans 14 amino acids. The germline CDR1 and CDR2 sequences are SNHLY and FYNNEI. Trimming removed 6 bases from V and 1 base from J, with 13 bases in between. The CDR3 region has the DNA TGTGCCAGCAGGAGGAGGGGCGATTCCTACGAGCAGTACTTC. This codes for CASRRRGDSYEQYF.

The chain combines TRBV5-5 with TRBJ1-1, with unresolved D. Germline V gene lookup returns CDR1 SGHKS and CDR2 YYEKEE (reference sequence). This CDR3 region has 12 residues. Trimming took 2 bases from V and 8 from J, leaving 10 bases between them. CDR3 residues: CASSFGDTEAFF. The CDR3 region has the DNA TGTGCCAGCAGCTTCGGGGATACCGAAGCTTTCTTT.

J is TRBJ1-2 and V is TRBV27; no firm D call. CDR1 is MNHEY, CDR2 SMNVEV, per germline (reference sequence). The CDR3 runs 13 residues. With 2 bases removed from V and 0 bases from J, the gap between germline ends came to 4 bases. The CDR3 sequence is CASSLNTNYGYTF. CDR3 DNA sequence: TGTGCCAGCAGTTTAAACACTAACTATGGCTACACCTTC.

This clone occurred once. The chain is built from TRBV21-1 and TRBJ2-3. TRBV21-1 is given as a pseudogene. The CDR3 covers 14 residues. The CDR3 region has the DNA TGTGCCAGCAGCCCCCCCCGCAACACAGATACGCAGTATTTT. Its protein is CASSPPRNTDTQYF.

This chain uses TRBV28 with TRBJ1-1; TRBD1 matches at 9 bases. The CDR3 loop spans 15 amino acids. From germline, CDR1 is MDHEN and CDR2 SYDVKM. V was clipped by 5 bases and J by 6 bases; unmatched bases: 10. CDR3 residues: CASSPHTGGSAEAFF. As DNA, the CDR3 is TGTGCCAGCAGTCCCCATACAGGGGGCTCCGCTGAAGCTTTCTTT.

This sequence joins TRBV29-1 and TRBJ2-7, with D possibly TRBD1 on 6 matching bases. V was clipped by 6 bases and J by 3 bases, with 9 bases between them. CDR1 and CDR2 (germline): SQVTM, ANQGSEA. CDR3 length equals 11 residues. CDR3 sequence reads: CSVKTGYEQYF. The CDR3 DNA follows: TGCAGCGTGAAGACAGGCTACGAGCAGTACTTC.

The genes are TRBV11-2 and TRBJ2-7, with a weak D call TRBD1 (5 bases). Trimming cost V 2 bases and J 1 base, with 21 bases left between them. Per germline, CDR1 SGHAT and CDR2 FQNNGV. The CDR3 is 18 residues long. CDR3 residues: CASSLRAGGAGASYEQYF. The CDR3, as DNA: TGTGCCAGCAGCTTACGGGCTGGTGGGGCAGGAGCTTCCTACGAGCAGTACTTC.

CDR3 sequence: CASSKGFGTPDTEAFF. The CDR3 coding sequence is TGTGCCAGCAGCAAAGGATTCGGGACTCCGGACACTGAAGCTTTCTTT. The gene calls are TRBV21-1 and TRBJ1-1. TRBV21-1 has pseudogene status. The CDR3 runs 16 residues.